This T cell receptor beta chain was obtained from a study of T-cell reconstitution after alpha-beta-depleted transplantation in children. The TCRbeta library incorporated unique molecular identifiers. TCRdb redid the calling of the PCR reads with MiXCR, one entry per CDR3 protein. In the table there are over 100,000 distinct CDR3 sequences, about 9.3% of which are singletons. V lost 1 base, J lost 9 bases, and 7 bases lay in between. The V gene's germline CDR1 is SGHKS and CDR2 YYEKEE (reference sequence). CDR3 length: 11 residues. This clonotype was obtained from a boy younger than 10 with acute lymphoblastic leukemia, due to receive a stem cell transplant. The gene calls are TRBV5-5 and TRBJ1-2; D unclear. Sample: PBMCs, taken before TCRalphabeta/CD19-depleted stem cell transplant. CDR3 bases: TGTGCCAGCAGCTTGTACAGAAGCTACACCTTC. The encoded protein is CASSLYRSYTF. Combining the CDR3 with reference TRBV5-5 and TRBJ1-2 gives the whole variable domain DAGVTQSPTHLIKTRGQQVTLRCSPISGHKSVSWYQQVLGQGPQFIFQYYEKEERGRGNFPDRFSARQFPNYSSELNVNALLLGDSALYLCASSLYRSYTFGSGTRLTVV.